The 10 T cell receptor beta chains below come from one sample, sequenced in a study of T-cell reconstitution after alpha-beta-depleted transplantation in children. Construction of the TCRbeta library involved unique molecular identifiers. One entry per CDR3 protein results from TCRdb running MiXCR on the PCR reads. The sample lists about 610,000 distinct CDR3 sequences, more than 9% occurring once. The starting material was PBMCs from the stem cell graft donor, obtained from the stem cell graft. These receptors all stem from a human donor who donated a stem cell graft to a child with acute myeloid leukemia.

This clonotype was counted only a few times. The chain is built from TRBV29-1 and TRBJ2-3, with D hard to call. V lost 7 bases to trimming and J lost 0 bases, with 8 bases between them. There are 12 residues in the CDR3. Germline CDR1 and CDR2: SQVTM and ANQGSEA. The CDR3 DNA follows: TGCAGCGCCGACGAGAGCACAGATACGCAGTATTTT. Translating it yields CSADESTDTQYF.

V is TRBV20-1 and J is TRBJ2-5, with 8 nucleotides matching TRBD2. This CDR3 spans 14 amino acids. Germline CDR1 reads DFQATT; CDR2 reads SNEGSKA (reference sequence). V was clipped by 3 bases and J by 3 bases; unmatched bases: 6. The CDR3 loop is CSASAGRAKETQYF. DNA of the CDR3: TGCAGTGCTAGTGCCGGGAGGGCAAAAGAGACCCAGTACTTC.

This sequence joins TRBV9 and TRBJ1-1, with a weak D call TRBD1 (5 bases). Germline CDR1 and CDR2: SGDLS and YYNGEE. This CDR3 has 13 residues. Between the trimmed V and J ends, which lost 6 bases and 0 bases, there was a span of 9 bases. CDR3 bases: TGTGCCAGCACCGGACACTTGAACACTGAAGCTTTCTTT. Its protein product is CASTGHLNTEAFF.

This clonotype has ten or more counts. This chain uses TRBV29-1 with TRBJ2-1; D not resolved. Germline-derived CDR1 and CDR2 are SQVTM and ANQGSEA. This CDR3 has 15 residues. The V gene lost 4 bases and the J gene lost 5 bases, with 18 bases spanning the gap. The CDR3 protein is CSVAPMRRSNNEQFF. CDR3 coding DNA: TGCAGCGTTGCCCCCATGAGACGGAGCAACAATGAGCAGTTCTTC.

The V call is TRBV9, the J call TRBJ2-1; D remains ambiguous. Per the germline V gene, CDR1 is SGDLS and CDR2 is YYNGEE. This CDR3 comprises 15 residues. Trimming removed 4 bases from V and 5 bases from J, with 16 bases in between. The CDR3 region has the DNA TGTGCCAGCAGCCAAGATTGGAGTCCGAACAATGAGCAGTTCTTC. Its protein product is CASSQDWSPNNEQFF.

For the CDR3, the DNA is TGTGCCAGCGTCCCGGGGTGGCGCTCCTACAATGAGCAGTTCTTC. Translating gives CASVPGWRSYNEQFF. V is TRBV12-3 or TRBV12-4 and J is TRBJ2-1; maybe TRBD2 (5 bases). Trimming left V 8 bases short and J 0 bases short, with 14 bases between. This CDR3 is 15 amino acids long.

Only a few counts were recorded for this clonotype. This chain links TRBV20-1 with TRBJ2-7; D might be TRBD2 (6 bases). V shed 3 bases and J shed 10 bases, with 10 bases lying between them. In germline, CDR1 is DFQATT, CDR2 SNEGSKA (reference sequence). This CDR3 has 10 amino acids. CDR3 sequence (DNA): TGCAGTGCTAGGAAGGGACTCCAGTACTTC. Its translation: CSARKGLQYF.

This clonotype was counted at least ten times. For the CDR3, the DNA is TGTGCCAGCAGCCCCCAGGGGACCTACGAGCAGTACTTC. It specifies CASSPQGTYEQYF. The chain uses TRBV9 and TRBJ2-7; TRBD1 might be the D (6 bases). The CDR3 runs 13 residues. Germline assignment: CDR1 SGDLS and CDR2 YYNGEE. V was trimmed by 4 bases and J by 2 bases, leaving 10 bases between them.

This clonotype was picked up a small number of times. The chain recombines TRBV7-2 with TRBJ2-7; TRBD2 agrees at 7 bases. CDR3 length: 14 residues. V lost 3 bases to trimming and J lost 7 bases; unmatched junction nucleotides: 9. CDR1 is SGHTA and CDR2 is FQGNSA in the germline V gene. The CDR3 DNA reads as TGTGCCAGCAGCTTGGCTAGCGGCTGGGGGGAGCAGTACTTC. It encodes CASSLASGWGEQYF.

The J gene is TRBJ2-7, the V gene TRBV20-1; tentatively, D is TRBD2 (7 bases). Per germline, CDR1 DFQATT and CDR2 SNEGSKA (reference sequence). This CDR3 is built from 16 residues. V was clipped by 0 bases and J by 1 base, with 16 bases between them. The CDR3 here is CSARDPGGRQSYEQYF. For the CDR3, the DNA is TGCAGTGCTAGAGATCCGGGGGGCAGGCAATCCTACGAGCAGTACTTC.